Presented here are 19 T cell receptor beta chains from one specimen sequenced in a study of blood T cell repertoires in COVID-19. Some clones are missing from TCRdb's copy, which holds only in-frame ones; the method was immunoSEQ multiplex PCR. This sample carries about 67,000 clones, around 87% of them seen once, and the ten largest clones take approximately 5%. The material sequenced was peripheral blood. These receptors originate from a man between 45 and 60 years old with active COVID-19.

This clone was counted a single time. The chain recombines TRBV2 with TRBJ2-3; TRBD2 might be the D (8 bases). Germline V gene sequence: CDR1 SNHLY, CDR2 FYNNEI. Between the trimmed V and J ends, which lost 7 bases and 0 bases, there was a span of 14 bases. The CDR3 is 15 residues long. The CDR3 DNA sequence: TGTGCCAGCACCCGGGAGGGGGCGAGCACAGATACGCAGTATTTT. Translation: CASTREGASTDTQYF.

The CDR3 DNA is TGTGCCAGCAGCTCCCGTTTAGCGGGGGAGCAGTTCTTC. Translating it yields CASSSRLAGEQFF. The J gene is TRBJ2-1, the V gene TRBV11-2; TRBD2 matches 8 bases. The CDR3 has 13 residues. J gave up 10 bases and V 4 bases, and 6 bases lay outside the gene matches. From germline, CDR1 is SGHAT and CDR2 FQNNGV.

This clone was picked up one time. This chain joins TRBV24-1 and TRBJ2-5, with 8 nucleotides matching TRBD1. Losses at the gene ends were 0 bases for V and 4 bases for J; bases not matched to a gene: 3. CDR1 and CDR2 (germline): KGHDR, SFDVKD. The CDR3 runs to 15 residues. CDR3 region: CATSDLGQGAETQYF. The CDR3 region has the DNA TGTGCCACCAGTGATTTGGGTCAGGGGGCAGAGACCCAGTACTTC.

V gene TRBV7-6 combines with J gene TRBJ2-3; 7 bases fit TRBD1. The CDR3 has 13 residues. After removal of 5 bases from V and 7 bases from J, the junction contained 6 bases not matched to a gene. Germline values: CDR1 SGHVS, CDR2 FNYEAQ. CDR3 sequence (DNA): TGTGCCAGCAGCCGTACACAGGGGAATACGCAGTATTTT. Its protein product is CASSRTQGNTQYF.

The V and J genes are TRBV19 and TRBJ1-1, with TRBD1 matching 9 bases. Germline CDR1 is LNHDA and CDR2 is SQIVND (reference sequence). CDR3 length: 13 residues. The trim removed 6 bases at V and 6 bases at J, leaving 5 bases unmatched. The CDR3 DNA reads as TGTGCCAGTAGACACAGGGGGCTGGCTGAAGCTTTCTTT. As protein: CASRHRGLAEAFF.

The J gene is TRBJ2-2, the V gene TRBV11-3; D gene ambiguous. V was pared by 5 bases and J by 7 bases, with 8 bases between. CDR3 size: 12 residues. Germline CDR1 SGHNT, CDR2 YENEEA. CDR3: CASSLRNGELFF. The CDR3 coding sequence is TGTGCCAGCAGCCTCCGTAACGGGGAGCTGTTTTTT.

The chain carries TRBV4-1 and TRBJ2-7, with TRBD1 matching 8 bases. CDR3 length: 15 residues. Trimming removed 1 base from V and 3 bases from J; junction bases left unmatched: 5. Germline V lookup: CDR1 MGHRA, CDR2 YSYEKL. The CDR3 DNA reads as TGCGCCAGCAGCCAAGTGGGGACAGGCCACTACGAGCAGTACTTC. Its translation is CASSQVGTGHYEQYF.

The chain combines TRBV7-3 with TRBJ1-1, with a possible D match to TRBD1 (6 bases). Trimming stripped 2 bases from V and 7 bases from J, with 17 bases between. In germline, CDR1 is SGHTA, CDR2 FQGTGA. The CDR3 sequence is 15 residues long. The CDR3 sequence: CASSLGGGAGDEAFF. The CDR3 DNA follows: TGTGCCAGCAGCTTAGGTGGTGGGGCAGGGGATGAAGCTTTCTTT.

CDR3 sequence reads: CASSQDSMNTEAFF. DNA of the CDR3: TGCGCCAGCAGCCAAGACAGTATGAACACTGAAGCTTTCTTT. This chain links TRBV4-3 with TRBJ1-1; D remains ambiguous. The V end lost 0 bases, the J end lost 0 bases, and 5 bases lay between the germline ends. The CDR3 sequence is 14 residues long. The germline gives CDR1 LGHNA, CDR2 YSLEER.

V and J are TRBV3-1 (or the pseudogene TRBV3-2) and TRBJ2-4, with a possible D match to TRBD1 (5 bases). This CDR3 contains 14 residues. Germline values: CDR1 LGHDT, CDR2 YNNKEL (reference sequence). The V end lost 1 base, the J end lost 8 bases, and 12 bases lay between the germline ends. The CDR3 DNA is TGTGCCAGCAGCCAAGTGGCAGGGTGGGACATTCAGTACTTC. This translates into CASSQVAGWDIQYF.

CDR3 region: CASSQVDTGGAGYTF. The CDR3 coding sequence is TGCGCCAGCAGCCAAGTAGATACAGGGGGAGCTGGCTACACCTTC. V usage is TRBV4-3 and J usage is TRBJ1-2; 8 bases match TRBD1. CDR3 length: 15 amino acids. Germline trimming cut 1 base from V and 7 bases from J; bases unmatched to any gene: 8. The V gene's germline CDR1 is LGHNA and CDR2 YSLEER.

The V gene is TRBV30, the J gene TRBJ1-4; no firm D call. V lost 5 bases and J 8 bases, leaving 21 bases between the germline ends. The germline V gene has CDR1 GTSNPN and CDR2 SVGIG (reference sequence). The CDR3 extends over 15 amino acids. CDR3 coding DNA: TGTGCCTGGGAGGATCTTATGGGAACTAGGGAAAAACTGTTTTTT. Residues: CAWEDLMGTREKLFF.

The chain combines TRBV24-1 with TRBJ2-7, with D possibly matching TRBD2 (6 bases). The V gene lost 3 bases and the J gene lost 3 bases, with 11 bases spanning the gap. Per the germline V gene, CDR1 is KGHDR and CDR2 is SFDVKD. The CDR3 contains 14 residues. The CDR3 is CATSDPSDNYEQYF. CDR3 nucleotides: TGTGCCACCAGTGATCCTAGCGACAACTACGAGCAGTACTTC.

Written as DNA, the CDR3 is TGTGCCAGCAGCCAAGAGATGTTTGGGGGGGGTCCCTTCGGCTACACCTTC. Encoded protein: CASSQEMFGGGPFGYTF. This sequence joins TRBV14 and TRBJ1-2; TRBD1 is a possible D gene (5 bases). Germline lookup yields CDR1 SGHDN and CDR2 FVKESK. This CDR3 is built from 17 residues. Deletions cut 0 bases from V and 8 bases from J, with 22 bases between.

V usage is TRBV24-1 and J usage is TRBJ2-2; 11 bases are shared with TRBD2. In germline, CDR1 is KGHDR, CDR2 SFDVKD. The CDR3 extends over 16 amino acids. Germline trimming cut 4 bases from V and 6 bases from J; bases unmatched to any gene: 6. DNA of the CDR3: TGTGCCACCAGTGAAAGACTAGCGGGACGTGCCGGGGAGCTGTTTTTT. It encodes CATSERLAGRAGELFF.

The chain combines TRBV6-5 with TRBJ2-5; TRBD2 aligns across 7 bases. The germline gives CDR1 MNHEY, CDR2 SVGAGI. This CDR3 contains 12 residues. J gave up 5 bases and V 6 bases, and 3 bases lay outside the gene matches. In DNA, the CDR3 is TGTGCCAGCAGGGACGGGAGGGAGACCCAGTACTTC. Protein: CASRDGRETQYF.

The J gene is TRBJ1-4, the V gene TRBV4-2; 7 bases are shared with TRBD1. Germline lookup yields CDR1 LGHNA and CDR2 YNFKEQ. CDR3 length: 16 amino acids. V gave up 3 bases and J gave up 5 bases; unmatched junction bases: 9. The CDR3 nucleotides are TGTGCCAGCAGCCATCAGCCGGGACAGCCAAATGAAAAACTGTTTTTT. Its translation is CASSHQPGQPNEKLFF.

There are a few counts of this clone. This sequence joins TRBV7-9 and TRBJ2-5; the match to TRBD2 covers 15 bases. The CDR3 runs to 15 residues. V shed 4 bases and J 4 bases; nucleotides not matched to a gene: 1. Germline V lookup: CDR1 SEHNR, CDR2 FQNEAQ (reference sequence). As DNA, the CDR3 is TGTGCCAGCAGCTCGGGACTAGCGGGAGGAGAGACCCAGTACTTC. Protein: CASSSGLAGGETQYF. Full variable domain (rest looked up from reference TRBV7-9 and TRBJ2-5): DTGVSQNPRHKITKRGQNVTFRCDPISEHNRLYWYRQTLGQGPEFLTYFQNEAQLEKSRLLSDRFSAERPKGSFSTLEIQRTEQGDSAMYLCASSSGLAGGETQYFGPGTRLLVL.

The rearrangement uses TRBV18 and TRBJ2-7; the match to TRBD1 covers 9 bases. After removal of 5 bases from V and 2 bases from J, the junction contained 13 bases not matched to a gene. Germline CDR1 KGHSH, CDR2 LQKENI. The CDR3 sequence is 17 residues long. This CDR3 reads CASSYFPRDRATYEQYF. CDR3 nucleotides: TGTGCCAGCTCATACTTTCCCCGGGACAGGGCCACCTACGAGCAGTACTTC.